This T cell receptor (beta chain) comes out of a study of blood T cell repertoires in COVID-19. Study summary: Material from acute and convalescent COVID-19 was sourced from the United States, Italy and Spain. T cells, B-cell-depleted T cells, or PBMCs provided the cDNA or gDNA that served as material.

Shortly before study entry, within 2 weeks, exposed participants had met a COVID-19 case. Authors' methods: Estimation of nucleated cell counts was performed using reference gene primer amplification. The assay was immunoSEQ multiplex PCR, and TCRdb's table has in-frame clones only and misses some. V and J calls and clone size are those listed in that table; D and trimming were worked out from the DNA. The sample records roughly 400,000 clones, approximately 91% being singletons. V shed 1 base, J shed 6 bases, and the junction held 9 bases outside the gene matches. This CDR3 is built from 16 residues. The germline V gene encodes CDR1 MGHRA and CDR2 YSYEKL.

The rearrangement links TRBV4-1 to TRBJ2-1, with 7 bases that match TRBD2. The sequenced sample was PBMCs or T cells enriched from blood (not recorded which). The receptor's source is a woman younger than 35 who had been exposed to COVID-19. DNA of the CDR3: TGCGCCAGCAGCCAAGGCCGGGACTATACTGTCAATGAGCAGTTCTTC. Protein: CASSQGRDYTVNEQFF.